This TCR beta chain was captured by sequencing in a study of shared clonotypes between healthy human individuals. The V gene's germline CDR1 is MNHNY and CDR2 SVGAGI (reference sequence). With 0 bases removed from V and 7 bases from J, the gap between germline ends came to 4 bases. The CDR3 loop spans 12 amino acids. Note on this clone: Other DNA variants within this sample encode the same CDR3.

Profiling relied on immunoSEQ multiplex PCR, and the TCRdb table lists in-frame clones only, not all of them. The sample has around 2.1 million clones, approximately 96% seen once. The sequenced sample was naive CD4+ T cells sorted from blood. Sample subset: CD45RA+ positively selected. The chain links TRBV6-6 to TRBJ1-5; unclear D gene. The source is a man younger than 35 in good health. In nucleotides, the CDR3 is TGTGCCAGCAGTTACTCGGCACAGCCCCAGCATTTT. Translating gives CASSYSAQPQHF.